One and the same sample provided the 9 T cell receptor beta chains below, sequenced in a study of T cells after yellow fever vaccination. TCRdb processed the 5' RACE reads anew with MiXCR; each CDR3 protein has one entry. The sample lists approximately 160,000 distinct CDR3 sequences, 6.2% seen once, with just under 3% in the top ten. The specimen comprised CD4+ T cells sorted from PBMCs, sampled on the day of the first yellow fever vaccination. Receptors originate from a man between 18 and 35 years old who received the YFV17D yellow fever vaccine.

This clonotype has only a few counts. The rearrangement links TRBV7-3 to TRBJ2-3; the match to TRBD1 covers 10 bases. Unmatched junction bases numbered 2, after V lost 1 base and J lost 1 base. CDR1 is SGHTA and CDR2 is FQGTGA in the germline V gene. This CDR3 region has 16 residues. The CDR3 sequence is CASSLRGTGGTDTQYF. CDR3 coding DNA: TGTGCCAGCAGCTTAAGGGGGACAGGGGGCACAGATACGCAGTATTTT. Drawing the rest from reference TRBV7-3 and TRBJ2-3, the complete variable domain is GAGVSQTPSNKVTEKGKYVELRCDPISGHTALYWYRQSLGQGPEFLIYFQGTGAADDSGLPNDRFFAVRPEGSVSTLKIQRTERGDSAVYLCASSLRGTGGTDTQYFGPGTRLTVL.

This clonotype was observed a few times. This rearrangement joins TRBV6-1 to TRBJ2-1, with D uncertain. V was shortened by 1 base and J by 6 bases, with 10 bases between the two germline ends. This CDR3 spans 14 amino acids. Germline assignment: CDR1 MNHNS and CDR2 SASEGT. CDR3 amino acids: CASSEVERRNEQFF. In DNA form, the CDR3 reads TGTGCCAGCAGTGAAGTCGAGCGCCGCAATGAGCAGTTCTTC.

The V and J genes are TRBV4-3 and TRBJ2-3; 11 positions agree with TRBD2. The CDR3 sequence is 17 residues long. The junction had 8 bases not matched to a gene; V was cut back by 0 bases and J by 6 bases. Germline V CDR1 and CDR2: LGHNA, YSLEER. Here the CDR3 reads CASSQDTLAGGGDTQYF. CDR3 bases: TGCGCCAGCAGCCAAGATACCCTAGCGGGGGGTGGGGATACGCAGTATTTT.

This clonotype appeared many times. The chain joins TRBV20-1 to TRBJ2-3, with 8 positions matching TRBD1. Germline CDR1 reads DFQATT; CDR2 reads SNEGSKA (reference sequence). This CDR3 spans 13 amino acids. With V trimmed by 6 bases and J by 4 bases, 6 bases remained unmatched. The CDR3, as DNA: TGCAGTGCCCCCGACAGGGGCCCAGATACGCAGTATTTT. Protein sequence: CSAPDRGPDTQYF.

The CDR3 DNA is TGTGCCAGCACGCGTCAGCTTCAGGTCTATGGCTACACCTTC. This sequence encodes CASTRQLQVYGYTF. This chain links TRBV27 with TRBJ1-2, with unresolved D. Germline CDR1 and CDR2: MNHEY and SMNVEV (reference sequence). The CDR3 has 14 amino acids. V was trimmed by 7 bases and J by 4 bases, leaving 16 bases between them.

This clonotype was picked up many times. J is TRBJ2-3 and V is TRBV6-5, with no clear D. V was trimmed by 6 bases and J by 4 bases, leaving 17 bases between them. Germline CDR1 is MNHEY and CDR2 is SVGAGI. The CDR3 totals 15 residues. The CDR3 nucleotides are TGTGCCAGCAGCCAAGTCGGGCTGGGCTCAGATACGCAGTATTTT. Protein: CASSQVGLGSDTQYF.

This clonotype was seen ten or more times. This chain links TRBV6-2 or TRBV6-3 with TRBJ1-5; no firm D call. The CDR3 length is 14 residues. CDR1 MNHEY and CDR2 SVGEGT come from the germline V gene. The ends were cut back, 5 bases at V and 5 bases at J, with 13 bases in the middle. CDR3 DNA: TGTGCCAGCAGTGAGGCCTCCGGGTATCAGCCCCAGCATTTT. Translating it yields CASSEASGYQPQHF.

This clonotype has a count of ten or more. This chain links TRBV7-2 with TRBJ2-1; no reliable D call. Germline V gene lookup returns CDR1 SGHTA and CDR2 FQGNSA. V was pared by 4 bases and J by 7 bases, with 20 bases between. There are 16 residues in the CDR3. The CDR3 is CASSSSAGALQNEQFF. As DNA, the CDR3 is TGTGCCAGCAGCTCCTCCGCCGGCGCCCTACAGAATGAGCAGTTCTTC.

Many counts were recorded for this clonotype. The chain carries TRBV5-1 and TRBJ2-2; D is ambiguous. This CDR3 spans 11 amino acids. Germline CDR1 is SGHRS and CDR2 is YFSETQ. V lost 4 bases and J lost 6, with 4 bases in between. For the CDR3, the DNA is TGCGCCAGCAGCGACTCCGGGGAGCTGTTTTTT. It codes for CASSDSGELFF.